This T cell receptor (beta chain) was recovered during a study of blood T cell repertoires in COVID-19. Sequencing used immunoSEQ multiplex PCR; TCRdb keeps in-frame clones, though not all of them. Of about 420,000 clones in the sample, 80% to 90% were seen once. Per the germline V gene, CDR1 is MNHEY and CDR2 is SVGEGT. Deletions cut 4 bases from V and 0 bases from J, with 14 bases between. This CDR3 comprises 16 residues. The sample taken for sequencing was peripheral blood. This chain uses TRBV6-2 or TRBV6-3 with TRBJ2-3; possible D gene TRBD1, 5 bases. The TCR was taken from a man aged 18 to 29 with COVID-19, enrolled during active disease. CDR3 sequence reads: CASSSRQGFSTDTQYF. The CDR3 DNA follows: TGTGCCAGCAGTTCCCGCCAGGGCTTTAGCACAGATACGCAGTATTTT.